The source of this T cell receptor (beta chain) is a study of blood T cell repertoires in COVID-19. Turning to the study itself: Donors in the United States, Italy and Spain gave samples during acute or convalescent COVID-19.

Across fewer than 25 US areas, participants ranged in age from about 18 to 100 years. Assignment of participants to cohorts was predicated upon participant-reported clinical history. The CDR3 covers 18 residues. Germline CDR1 reads KGHSH; CDR2 reads LQKENI. The V segment lost 2 bases and the J segment 0 bases; nucleotides outside the gene matches: 8. TCRdb's table, derived via immunoSEQ multiplex PCR, lists solely in-frame clones and lacks some. The sample lists hundreds of thousands of clones; approximately 85% were seen once. This sequence originates from a woman in her thirties or forties with acute COVID-19. The sequenced material came from PBMCs or T cells enriched from blood (not recorded which). V usage is TRBV18 and J usage is TRBJ1-3; the match to TRBD1 covers 9 bases. The CDR3, as DNA: TGTGCCAGCTCACCAGCCCGGGACAGGGCCGGCTCTGGAAACACCATATATTTT. Translation gives CASSPARDRAGSGNTIYF. Full variable domain (missing parts from reference TRBV18 and TRBJ1-3): NAGVMQNPRHLVRRRGQEARLRCSPMKGHSHVYWYRQLPEEGLKFMVYLQKENIIDESGMPKERFSAEFPKEGPSILRIQQVVRGDSAAYFCASSPARDRAGSGNTIYFGEGSWLTVV.